A single sample gave rise to the 16 T cell receptor beta chains below, sequenced in a study of T-cell reconstitution after alpha-beta-depleted transplantation in children. This sample's TCRbeta library carried unique molecular identifier barcodes. Via MiXCR, TCRdb re-called the PCR reads, giving one row per CDR3 protein. This table holds about 250,000 distinct CDR3 sequences, roughly a quarter found once. The sample in question was PBMCs, mostly from graft donor cells, obtained 360 days after TCRalphabeta/CD19-depleted stem cell transplant. The receptors here all came from a female patient younger than 10 who had a stem cell transplant for congenital amegakaryocytic thrombocytopenia, so the T cells may come from the graft donor.

This clonotype turned up a few times. The CDR3: CASSLSGTDTQYF. The CDR3 nucleotides read TGTGCCAGCAGTTTAAGTGGGACAGATACGCAGTATTTT. This sequence joins TRBV5-6 and TRBJ2-3; no firm D call. This CDR3 has 13 residues. The V gene lost 5 bases and the J gene lost 3 bases, with 10 bases spanning the gap. Per germline, CDR1 SGHDT and CDR2 YYEEEE.

The V and J genes are TRBV5-6 and TRBJ2-7; D not certain. This CDR3 comprises 15 residues. Trimming cost V 1 base and J 0 bases, with 11 bases left between them. Germline V gene sequence: CDR1 SGHDT, CDR2 YYEEEE. The CDR3 coding sequence is TGTGCCAGCAGCTTGTATTGGCAGGACTCCTACGAGCAGTACTTC. Encoded protein: CASSLYWQDSYEQYF.

J is TRBJ2-3 and V is TRBV9; D not certain. CDR1 is SGDLS and CDR2 is YYNGEE in the germline V gene. The CDR3 is made up of 16 amino acids. V was shortened by 0 bases and J by 1 base, with 12 bases between the two germline ends. The CDR3 bases are TGTGCCAGCAGCGTAGCGATCGAAGACCGCACAGATACGCAGTATTTT. It translates to CASSVAIEDRTDTQYF.

This clonotype showed up many times. The rearrangement links TRBV5-8 to TRBJ2-4; 7 nucleotides align to TRBD1. Trimming removed 6 bases from V and 0 bases from J; junction bases left unmatched: 9. The CDR3 is made up of 16 amino acids. Germline V gene sequence: CDR1 SGHTS, CDR2 YDEGEE. The CDR3 sequence is CASTWTGPLAKNIQYF. The CDR3 DNA sequence: TGTGCCAGCACCTGGACAGGACCCCTAGCCAAAAACATTCAGTACTTC.

V is TRBV28 and J is TRBJ2-7; 12 bases are a match to TRBD2. The V segment lost 5 bases and the J segment 4 bases; nucleotides outside the gene matches: 12. There are 17 residues in the CDR3. CDR1 MDHEN and CDR2 SYDVKM come from the germline V gene. CDR3 sequence reads: CASSPRLAGVPRYEQYF. The CDR3 coding sequence is TGTGCCAGCAGTCCCCGACTAGCGGGAGTCCCTCGATACGAGCAGTACTTC.

The V and J genes are TRBV3-1 and TRBJ2-2, with 12 bases matching TRBD1. The V segment lost 3 bases and the J segment 2 bases; nucleotides outside the gene matches: 4. Germline-derived CDR1 and CDR2 are LGHDT and YNNKEL (reference sequence). CDR3 size: 17 residues. CDR3 amino acids: CASSHGTGGRNTGELFF. As DNA, the CDR3 is TGTGCCAGCAGCCACGGGACAGGGGGCAGAAACACCGGGGAGCTGTTTTTT. The full variable domain, its missing parts supplied by reference TRBV3-1 and TRBJ2-2, is DTAVSQTPKYLVTQMGNDKSIKCEQNLGHDTMYWYKQDSKKFLKIMFSYNNKELIINETVPNRFSPKSPDKAHLNLHINSLELGDSAVYFCASSHGTGGRNTGELFFGEGSRLTVL.

This rearrangement joins TRBV28 to TRBJ2-6; D is unresolved. The CDR3 has 14 amino acids. The V gene's germline CDR1 is MDHEN and CDR2 SYDVKM. The ends were cut back, 3 bases at V and 3 bases at J, with 6 bases in the middle. The CDR3 loop is CASSFWGGANVLTF. The CDR3 DNA follows: TGTGCCAGCAGTTTCTGGGGTGGGGCCAACGTCCTGACTTTC.

A few counts support this clonotype. The rearrangement joins TRBV28 to TRBJ2-7, with TRBD2 identical over 8 bases. Germline V gene sequence: CDR1 MDHEN, CDR2 SYDVKM. The CDR3 length is 13 residues. V trimming: 6 bases; J trimming: 2 bases; junction bases outside the gene matches: 3. CDR3 sequence: CASRREAPYEQYF. The CDR3 region has the DNA TGTGCCAGCAGGCGGGAGGCCCCCTACGAGCAGTACTTC.

J is TRBJ1-2 and V is TRBV12-3 or TRBV12-4; maybe TRBD1 (5 bases). Trimming left V 1 base short and J 4 bases short, with 10 bases between. This CDR3 comprises 14 residues. CDR3 DNA sequence: TGTGCCAGCAGTTTAGACAGGAAAACCTATGGCTACACCTTC. Translation: CASSLDRKTYGYTF.

The chain combines TRBV3-1 with TRBJ2-2, with 11 nucleotides matching TRBD2. V lost 1 base to trimming and J lost 4 bases; unmatched junction nucleotides: 2. The CDR3 is 16 amino acids. Germline CDR1 and CDR2: LGHDT and YNNKEL (reference sequence). CDR3 nucleotides: TGTGCCAGCAGCCAAGGACTAGCGGGGAGCACCGGGGAGCTGTTTTTT. It is translated as CASSQGLAGSTGELFF.

A word on this clonotype: An end of the junction does not agree with germline; a read error may underlie this. J is TRBJ2-7 and V is TRBV13; weak D call: TRBD1 (7 bases). Per germline, CDR1 PRHDT and CDR2 FYEKMQ (reference sequence). The CDR3 is made up of 14 amino acids. Written as DNA, the CDR3 is TGTGCCAGCAGCGATCAGGGGGGTCGCTACGAGCACTACTTC. It encodes CASSDQGGRYEHYF.

The sample holds a few counts of this clonotype. The chain carries TRBV12-3 or TRBV12-4 and TRBJ1-1; unclear D gene. The CDR3 runs 12 residues. V lost 3 bases to trimming and J lost 1 base, with 3 bases between them. The CDR3 nucleotides are TGTGCCAGCAGTTTTCAGAACACTGAAGCTTTCTTT. The encoded protein is CASSFQNTEAFF.

CDR3 residues: CASSTRTSGNNEQFF. CDR3 nucleotides: TGTGCCAGCAGCACCCGGACTAGCGGAAACAATGAGCAGTTCTTC. The chain is built from TRBV7-9 and TRBJ2-1, with TRBD2 matching over 10 bases. V shed 5 bases, J shed 5 bases, and the junction held 6 bases outside the gene matches. Germline V CDR1 and CDR2: SEHNR, FQNEAQ (reference sequence). The CDR3 is 15 amino acids.

In this sample, this clonotype turned up a few times. The chain links TRBV6-5 to TRBJ1-4, with TRBD1 matching over 8 bases. The CDR3 has 15 residues. The J segment lost 5 bases and the V segment lost 7 bases, leaving 9 bases of the junction unmatched. Germline loops: CDR1 MNHEY, CDR2 SVGAGI. For the CDR3, the DNA is TGTGCCAGCAATTCGGAGACAGGGGCGAATGAAAAACTGTTTTTT. As protein: CASNSETGANEKLFF.

This CDR3 reads CASSETRRAGSGANVLTF. The CDR3, as DNA: TGTGCCAGCAGTGAAACCCGAAGGGCGGGCTCTGGGGCCAACGTCCTGACTTTC. This chain links TRBV2 with TRBJ2-6; D is possibly TRBD2 (5 bases). CDR3 size: 18 residues. Trimming stripped 2 bases from V and 0 bases from J, with 14 bases between. Germline V CDR1 and CDR2: SNHLY, FYNNEI.

V and J are TRBV5-4 and TRBJ2-2, with TRBD2 identical over 9 bases. Germline V gives CDR1 SGHNT, CDR2 YYREEE (reference sequence). After removal of 3 bases from V and 11 bases from J, the junction contained 11 bases not matched to a gene. The CDR3 extends over 15 amino acids. CDR3: CASSSKVAGVGELFF. DNA for the CDR3: TGTGCCAGCAGCTCGAAGGTAGCGGGGGTTGGTGAGCTGTTTTTT.